This TCR beta chain is drawn from a study of blood T cell repertoires in COVID-19. Background on the study: COVID-19 samples collected from the United States, Italy and Spain covered acute and convalescent phases. T cells, B-cell-depleted T cells, or PBMCs supplied cDNA or gDNA.

Original analysis: For nucleated cells, counts were estimated from reference gene primer amplification. TCRdb's copy holds only in-frame clones and misses some; the assay was immunoSEQ multiplex PCR. That table furnishes V, J and clone size, whereas the DNA furnished D and trimming. The sample includes 65,000 to 90,000 clones, 83% of them seen just once. Sequencing was carried out using peripheral blood. The TCR comes from a woman older than 75 with acute or convalescent COVID-19.

The CDR3 bases are TGCGCCAGCAGTCCTGGACTCGCAGATACGCAGTATTTT. Protein: CASSPGLADTQYF. This rearrangement joins TRBV10-1 to TRBJ2-3; D possibly corresponds to TRBD2 (5 bases). Germline V gene lookup returns CDR1 WNHNN and CDR2 SYGVQD (reference sequence). The CDR3 is 13 residues long. Deletions cut 5 bases from V and 4 bases from J, with 10 bases between.